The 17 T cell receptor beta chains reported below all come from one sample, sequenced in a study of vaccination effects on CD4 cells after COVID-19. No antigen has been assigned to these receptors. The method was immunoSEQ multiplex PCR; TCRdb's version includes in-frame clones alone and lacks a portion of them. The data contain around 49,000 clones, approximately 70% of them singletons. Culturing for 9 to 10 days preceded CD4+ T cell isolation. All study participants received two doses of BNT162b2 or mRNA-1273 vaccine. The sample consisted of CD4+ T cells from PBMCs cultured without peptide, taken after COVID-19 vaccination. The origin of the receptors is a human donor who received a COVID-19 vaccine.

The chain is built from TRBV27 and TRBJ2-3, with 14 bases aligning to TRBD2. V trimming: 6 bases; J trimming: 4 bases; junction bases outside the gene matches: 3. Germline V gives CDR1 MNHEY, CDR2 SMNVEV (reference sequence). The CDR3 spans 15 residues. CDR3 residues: CASRRLAGGADTQYF. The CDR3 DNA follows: TGTGCCAGCAGACGACTAGCGGGAGGGGCAGATACGCAGTATTTT.

The CDR3 nucleotides read TGCAGTGCCAGTTGGGGGCCCACCTACGAGCAGTACTTC. Its protein product is CSASWGPTYEQYF. The chain employs TRBV20-1 and TRBJ2-7, with a tentative D call TRBD1 (6 bases). From germline, CDR1 is DFQATT and CDR2 SNEGSKA (reference sequence). V lost 6 bases to trimming and J lost 2 bases, with 14 bases between them. The CDR3 totals 13 residues.

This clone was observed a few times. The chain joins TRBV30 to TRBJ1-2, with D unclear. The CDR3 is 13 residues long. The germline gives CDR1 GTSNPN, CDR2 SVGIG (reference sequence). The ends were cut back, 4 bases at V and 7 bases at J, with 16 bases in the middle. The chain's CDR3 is CAWNPSGWGGYTF. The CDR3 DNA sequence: TGTGCCTGGAACCCAAGTGGGTGGGGTGGCTACACCTTC.

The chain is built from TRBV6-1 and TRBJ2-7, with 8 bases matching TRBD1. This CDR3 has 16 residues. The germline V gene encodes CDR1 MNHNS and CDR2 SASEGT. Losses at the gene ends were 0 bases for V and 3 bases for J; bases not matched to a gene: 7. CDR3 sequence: CASSEATAGGGYEQYF. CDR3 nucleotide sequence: TGTGCCAGCAGTGAAGCGACTGCAGGGGGCGGCTACGAGCAGTACTTC.

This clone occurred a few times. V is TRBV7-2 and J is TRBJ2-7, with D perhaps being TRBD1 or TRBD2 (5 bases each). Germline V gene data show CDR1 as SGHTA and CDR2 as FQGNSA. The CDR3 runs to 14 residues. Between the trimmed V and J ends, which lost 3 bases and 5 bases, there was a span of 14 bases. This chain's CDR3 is CASSFPLGVNEQYF. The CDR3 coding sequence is TGTGCCAGCAGCTTCCCCTTGGGGGTTAACGAGCAGTACTTC.

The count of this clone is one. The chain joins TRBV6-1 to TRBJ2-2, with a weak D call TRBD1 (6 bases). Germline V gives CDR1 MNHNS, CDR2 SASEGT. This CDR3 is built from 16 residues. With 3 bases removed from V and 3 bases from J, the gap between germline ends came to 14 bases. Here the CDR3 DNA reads TGTGCCAGCAGTGATAGCCAGGGGAGTGACACCGGGGAGCTGTTTTTT. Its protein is CASSDSQGSDTGELFF.

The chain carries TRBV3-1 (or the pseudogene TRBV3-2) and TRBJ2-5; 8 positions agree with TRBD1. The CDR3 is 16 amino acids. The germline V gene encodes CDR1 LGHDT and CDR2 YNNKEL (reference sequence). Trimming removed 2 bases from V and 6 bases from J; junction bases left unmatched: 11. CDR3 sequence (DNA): TGTGCCAGCAGCCAACTTCTGCGACAGGGGAAAAAGACCCAGTACTTC. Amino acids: CASSQLLRQGKKTQYF.

This CDR3 reads CASSAGNTGELFF. In DNA, the CDR3 is TGTGCCAGTAGTGCAGGGAACACCGGGGAGCTGTTTTTT. The V and J genes are TRBV19 and TRBJ2-2; D remains ambiguous. V was trimmed by 5 bases and J by 1 base, leaving 5 bases between them. CDR3 length: 13 residues. Germline-derived CDR1 and CDR2 are LNHDA and SQIVND (reference sequence).

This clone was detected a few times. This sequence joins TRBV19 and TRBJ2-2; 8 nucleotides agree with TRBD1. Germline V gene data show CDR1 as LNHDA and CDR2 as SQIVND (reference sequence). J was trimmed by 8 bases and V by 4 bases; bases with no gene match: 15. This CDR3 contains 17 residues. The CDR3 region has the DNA TGTGCCAGTAGTACTAGGACAGGGATAATCTTCGCTGGGGAGCTGTTTTTT. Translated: CASSTRTGIIFAGELFF.

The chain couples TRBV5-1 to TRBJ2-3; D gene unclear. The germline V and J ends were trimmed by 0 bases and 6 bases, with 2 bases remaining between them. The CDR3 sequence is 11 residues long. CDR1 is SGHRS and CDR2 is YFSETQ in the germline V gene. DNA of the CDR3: TGCGCCAGCAGCTTGGACGATACGCAGTATTTT. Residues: CASSLDDTQYF.

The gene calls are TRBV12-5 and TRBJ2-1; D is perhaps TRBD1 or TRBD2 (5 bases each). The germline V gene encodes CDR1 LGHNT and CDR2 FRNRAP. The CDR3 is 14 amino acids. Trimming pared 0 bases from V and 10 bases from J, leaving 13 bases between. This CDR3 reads CASGLVARGWEQFF. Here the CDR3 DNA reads TGTGCTAGTGGTTTGGTAGCGAGGGGTTGGGAGCAGTTCTTC.

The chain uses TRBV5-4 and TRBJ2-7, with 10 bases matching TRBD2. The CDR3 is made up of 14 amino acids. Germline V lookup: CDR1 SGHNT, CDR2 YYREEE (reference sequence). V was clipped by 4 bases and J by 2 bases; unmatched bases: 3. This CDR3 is CASSPAGGAYEQYF. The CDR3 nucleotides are TGTGCCAGCAGCCCAGCGGGAGGGGCCTACGAGCAGTACTTC.

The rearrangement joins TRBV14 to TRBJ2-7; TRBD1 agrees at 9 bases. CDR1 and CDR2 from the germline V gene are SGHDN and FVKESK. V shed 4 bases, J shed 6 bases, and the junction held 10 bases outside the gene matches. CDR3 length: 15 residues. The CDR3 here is CASSRTTGQGGEQYF. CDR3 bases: TGTGCCAGCAGCCGGACTACGGGACAGGGCGGCGAGCAGTACTTC. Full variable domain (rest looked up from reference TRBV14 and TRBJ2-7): EAGVTQFPSHSVIEKGQTVTLRCDPISGHDNLYWYRRVMGKEIKFLLHFVKESKQDESGMPNNRFLAERTGGTYSTLKVQPAELEDSGVYFCASSRTTGQGGEQYFGPGTRLTVT.

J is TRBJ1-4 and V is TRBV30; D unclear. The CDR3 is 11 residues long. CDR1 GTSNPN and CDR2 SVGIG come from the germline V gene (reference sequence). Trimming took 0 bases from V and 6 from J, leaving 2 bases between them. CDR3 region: CAWSVYEKLFF. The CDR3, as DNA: TGTGCCTGGAGTGTATATGAAAAACTGTTTTTT. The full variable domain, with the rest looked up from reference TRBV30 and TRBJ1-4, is SQTIHQWPATLVQPVGSPLSLECTVEGTSNPNLYWYRQAAGRGLQLLFYSVGIGQISSEVPQNLSASRPQDRQFILSSKKLLLSDSGFYLCAWSVYEKLFFGSGTQLSVL.

In DNA, the CDR3 is TGTGCCAGCAGTTGGGGAGGGTCCCAGTACTTC. It yields the protein CASSWGGSQYF. The V and J genes are TRBV12-3 or TRBV12-4 and TRBJ2-5, with 7 bases fitting TRBD2. The V and J ends lost 4 bases and 9 bases, in that order; junction bases with no gene match: 2. The CDR3 has 11 amino acids.

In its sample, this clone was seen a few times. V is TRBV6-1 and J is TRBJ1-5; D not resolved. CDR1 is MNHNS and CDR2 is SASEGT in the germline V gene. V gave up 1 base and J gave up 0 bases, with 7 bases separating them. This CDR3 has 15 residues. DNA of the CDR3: TGTGCCAGCAGTGAAGAAAGGTATAGCAATCAGCCCCAGCATTTT. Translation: CASSEERYSNQPQHF.

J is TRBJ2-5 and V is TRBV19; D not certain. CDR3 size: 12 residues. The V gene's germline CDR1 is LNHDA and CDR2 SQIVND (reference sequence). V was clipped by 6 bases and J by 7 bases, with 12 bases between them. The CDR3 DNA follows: TGTGCCAGTAGCGAAAGCAGTGGGACCCAGTACTTC. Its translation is CASSESSGTQYF.